This is a list of T cell receptor beta chains from one sample in a study of T cells expressing NK-cell markers. Using the 5' RACE reads, TCRdb records one entry per CDR3 protein without DNA. The listing contains some 410,000 distinct CDR3 sequences. The sequenced sample was blood T cells: a sorted CD56 or NKG2C T cell subset, CD4+ or CD8+ T cells, or bulk PBMC T cells (not recorded which). Source of these receptors: a woman between 18 and 69 years old in good health. Both conserved end residues are part of each CDR3.

J: TRBJ2-5
V: TRBV7-9
CDR3: CASSLGMQETQYF

J: TRBJ1-1
V: TRBV16
CDR3: CASSQQGSFVTEAFF

J: TRBJ2-1
V: TRBV28
CDR3: CASSLWERESYNEQFF

J: TRBJ2-5
V: TRBV4-3
CDR3: CASSQDRGPRGTQYF

J: TRBJ2-7
V: TRBV2
CDR3: CASSEVPPYEQYF

J: TRBJ1-2
V: TRBV6-5
CDR3: CASSYMGQRPGEYGYTF

J: TRBJ2-7
V: TRBV20-1
CDR3: CSAGKPEVLPEQYF

J: TRBJ2-7
V: TRBV12-3/TRBV12-4
CDR3: CASSFASGSGVEQYF

J: TRBJ2-3
V: TRBV20-1
CDR3: CSATSTSGGESTSTDTQYF

J: TRBJ2-5
V: TRBV24-1
CDR3: CATSVPGEGKTQYF

J: TRBJ1-2
V: TRBV3-1
CDR3: CASSPRGGANYGYTF

J: TRBJ2-1
V: TRBV18
CDR3: CASGRQSYNEQFF

J: TRBJ2-3
V: TRBV3-1
CDR3: CASTSRAGEDTQYF

J: TRBJ2-1
V: TRBV28
CDR3: CASSLIRGGSGNEQFF

J: TRBJ1-1
V: TRBV5-1
CDR3: CASSFTGPNTEAFF

J: TRBJ1-3
V: TRBV19
CDR3: CANTSSPGHRRNTIYF

J: TRBJ1-5
V: TRBV6-2/TRBV6-3
CDR3: CASSYSGTGTALAQHF

J: TRBJ1-1
V: TRBV5-1
CDR3: CASSARTGTQNTEAFF

J: TRBJ2-3
V: TRBV2
CDR3: CASSEVSGSTDTQYF

J: TRBJ1-1
V: TRBV14
CDR3: CASSQDTNTEAFF

J: TRBJ2-3
V: TRBV27
CDR3: CASRGLPHTDTQYF

J: TRBJ2-3
V: TRBV6-6
CDR3: CTSSPPGADTQYF